The 9 T cell receptor beta chains below were found in one sample sequenced in a study of T-cell memory formation after mild COVID-19. One entry per CDR3 protein results from TCRdb running MiXCR on the 5' RACE reads. Among about 470,000 distinct CDR3 sequences listed, roughly 25% were seen once. Material: PBMCs or a T cell subset sorted from them (not recorded which). Receptors originate from an adult woman who had mild COVID-19 (a few samples of this study predate the infection). Cell type and time point are not known.

This clonotype occurred many times. The rearrangement uses TRBV4-3 and TRBJ2-1; 8 bases match TRBD2. Unmatched junction bases numbered 3, after V lost 5 bases and J lost 0 bases. The CDR3 sequence is 15 residues long. CDR1 and CDR2 (germline): LGHNA, YSLEER. The CDR3 DNA reads as TGCGCCAGCAGCTCCGGGACTAGCTCCTACAATGAGCAGTTCTTC. This gives the protein CASSSGTSSYNEQFF.

The chain carries TRBV5-6 and TRBJ2-4; D gene ambiguous. Trimming pared 0 bases from V and 1 base from J, leaving 14 bases between. The V gene's germline CDR1 is SGHDT and CDR2 YYEEEE. The CDR3 totals 17 residues. In nucleotides, the CDR3 is TGTGCCAGCAGCTTGGTTCAGGCCCACGCGGCCAAAAACATTCAGTACTTC. This gives the protein CASSLVQAHAAKNIQYF.

This clonotype showed up just a few times. As DNA, the CDR3 is TGTGCCAGCAGGCGCGAGACAGGGATAAACTATGGCTACACCTTC. Protein product: CASRRETGINYGYTF. The gene calls are TRBV13 and TRBJ1-2; the match to TRBD1 covers 7 bases. CDR1 is PRHDT and CDR2 is FYEKMQ in the germline V gene (reference sequence). V was pared by 6 bases and J by 2 bases, with 9 bases of the junction left unmatched. This CDR3 is 15 amino acids long. Variable domain in full (rest from reference TRBV13 and TRBJ1-2): AAGVIQSPRHLIKEKRETATLKCYPIPRHDTVYWYQQGPGQDPQFLISFYEKMQSDKGSIPDRFSAQQFSDYHSELNMSSLELGDSALYFCASRRETGINYGYTFGSGTRLTVV.

This clonotype was counted a single time. The rearrangement joins TRBV15 to TRBJ1-6; 8 bases match TRBD1. The CDR3 covers 16 residues. V lost 5 bases, J lost 8 bases, and 11 bases stayed unmatched. Germline-derived CDR1 and CDR2 are LNHNV and YYDKDF (reference sequence). The CDR3 coding sequence is TGTGCCACCAGCGGGAGGACAGGGTCGGCGGATTCACCCCTCCACTTT. This gives the protein CATSGRTGSADSPLHF.

This chain links TRBV20-1 with TRBJ1-1; 8 bases align to TRBD1. With 3 bases clipped from V and 1 base from J, the junction kept 10 bases outside the gene matches. This CDR3 has 16 residues. Germline-derived CDR1 and CDR2 are DFQATT and SNEGSKA (reference sequence). The CDR3, as DNA: TGCAGTGCTAGGTATGAGGGCAGGGGGCCGAACACTGAAGCTTTCTTT. It specifies CSARYEGRGPNTEAFF.

The table lists this clonotype with a few counts. V and J are TRBV20-1 and TRBJ2-5, with 9 positions matching TRBD1. The CDR3 totals 16 residues. V lost 1 base and J lost 5; bases outside the gene matches: 11. CDR1 DFQATT and CDR2 SNEGSKA come from the germline V gene (reference sequence). Written as DNA, the CDR3 is TGCAGTGCTAGAGTTTCCGGGACAGGGTGGAGGGAGACCCAGTACTTC. The encoded protein is CSARVSGTGWRETQYF.

This clonotype appeared once. The rearrangement joins TRBV3-1 to TRBJ2-7; 7 positions match TRBD2. After removal of 4 bases from V and 4 bases from J, the junction contained 10 bases not matched to a gene. The CDR3 totals 15 residues. CDR1 and CDR2 from the germline V gene are LGHDT and YNNKEL (reference sequence). The DNA for the CDR3 is TGTGCCAGCAGCCTCCTGGGAAGCGGGGCATACGAGCAGTACTTC. Translating it yields CASSLLGSGAYEQYF.

In this sample, this clonotype turned up a few times. The chain is built from TRBV9 and TRBJ1-1; D remains unclear. Germline-derived CDR1 and CDR2 are SGDLS and YYNGEE. The ends were cut back, 0 bases at V and 0 bases at J, with 12 bases in the middle. CDR3 size: 16 residues. CDR3 residues: CASSVAAGPVNTEAFF. As DNA, the CDR3 is TGTGCCAGCAGCGTAGCGGCAGGTCCGGTGAACACTGAAGCTTTCTTT.

The gene calls are TRBV5-1 and TRBJ1-5; perhaps TRBD1 as D (5 bases). Looked up from germline, CDR1 is SGHRS and CDR2 is YFSETQ. There are 13 residues in the CDR3. V was pared by 5 bases and J by 0 bases, with 6 bases between. The chain's CDR3 is CASRGDSNQPQHF. In DNA form, the CDR3 reads TGCGCCAGCAGGGGGGATAGCAATCAGCCCCAGCATTTT.